The entry that follows covers one T cell receptor beta chain sequence. Which antigen it targets is not known. Qualities for individual bases were not recorded, and no much larger clone is one base off. Genomic DNA was extracted with the QIAamp DNA kit from frozen aliquots of unsorted single-cell suspensions. Surgically resected non-small cell lung cancer tissue was used for the tumour samples. Tissues were received within 2 hours of resection and were immediately processed into single-cell suspensions. Tissue was mechanically dissociated and enzymatically digested with DNase I, collagenase I and hyaluronidase for approximately 30 minutes at 37 °C, then filtered and RBC-lysed. The data originate from a study of immune cell composition in non-small cell lung cancer (dated by TCRdb to about 2017). For the study in its entirety: To assign histologic subtype, which was mostly lung adenocarcinoma or squamous cell carcinoma, H&E was combined with p63, CK5, Napsin A and TTF-1 immunohistochemistry. A few tumour specimens that had TCR-beta data belonged to rare histological subtypes and were left out of the subtype comparisons. Supplementary cohort #1 consisted of 9 to 11 lung adenocarcinoma cases with paired tumour/lung TCR-beta sequencing and with TIL populations generated to assess tumour reactivity. TCR-beta sequencing (Adaptive Biotechnologies) was performed on some 35 paired NSCLC tumour and non-adjacent lung specimens plus 26 tumour-only specimens.

Results the study describes overall, beyond this receptor: Lung squamous cell carcinoma tumours had significantly higher Top 10 clone scores and productive clonality than lung adenocarcinoma tumours. In fewer than 12 adenocarcinoma cases, maximal tumour-associated clone frequency correlated strongly with TIL tumour reactivity, whereas overall clonality did not. No significant correlation was found between tumour TCR-beta clonality and smoking pack-years. Tumour-associated clones >0.5% were found in nearly half of NSCLC cases, namely in around 33% of adenocarcinomas versus 75% of squamous carcinomas. Only around ten cases were included in the reactivity cohort, and sequence sharing between tumour-reactive clones and the dominant in vivo tumour-associated clones was not shown.

V and J lose 6 bases and 3 bases, and a span of 15 bases separates them. In the germline V gene, CDR1 corresponds to SGHTA and CDR2 to FQGNSA. Measured from the cysteine to the phenylalanine, the CDR3 is 16 residues long. Only CDR3 DNA remains: 48 bases, in frame from the first base. A two-step multiplex PCR was used to amplify TCR-beta CDR3 regions from genomic DNA, and Illumina-compatible adaptors were added in the second step. TCR-beta immunosequencing was carried out on an Illumina platform through the commercial immunoSEQ service. Turning to the authors' computational methods: Repertoires were summarised by productive clonality and by Top 10 Clones, defined as the percentage of T-cell templates derived from the ten most frequent sequences. Productive clonality had a range of 0 to 1, where 1 means a monoclonal population. Sequences comprising at least 0.1% of tumour T-cell templates but absent from matched non-adjacent lung were defined as tumour-associated clones and were identified via log10 scatter plots. Analyses were done in GraphPad Prism7 and R, with Student's t-tests for two-group comparisons, ANOVA for stages, and linear regression for relationships. TCRdb re-hosts the immuneACCESS table, in-frame sequences only. Its copies lack some clones; in the studies checked, an unresolved V gene accounts for under half of them, and the cause for the rest is not known. V, J and clone size are taken as reported in that table, and D and trimming were inferred from the DNA itself. This sample holds roughly 6,600 clones; under 75% were observed only once. Clones ranked in the top ten supply about 4.5% of the sample.

The V and J genes are TRBV7-2 and TRBJ2-6; possibly the D gene is TRBD2, per 5 matching bases. This receptor was obtained from a human donor with non-small cell lung cancer. The sequenced sample consisted of lung tumor tissue. The CDR3 protein is CASSHPGVVGANVLTF. The nucleotides are TGTGCCAGCAGTCACCCCGGGGTGGTTGGGGCCAACGTCCTGACTTTC.